These 27 T cell receptor beta chains originate from one sample sequenced in a study of blood T cell repertoires in COVID-19. Profiled with immunoSEQ multiplex PCR; TCRdb holds only in-frame clones, not every one. Among 230,000 or so clones listed, about 83% were seen once. The sequenced sample consisted of peripheral blood. These receptors all come from a man aged 40-49 years with active or convalescent COVID-19.

The chain links TRBV6-1 to TRBJ1-1; TRBD1 agrees at 8 bases. J lost 7 bases, V lost 3 bases, and 7 bases had no gene match. The CDR3 runs 14 residues. Germline CDR1 reads MNHNS; CDR2 reads SASEGT. The CDR3 sequence: CASSDRTGLSEAFF. CDR3 nucleotide sequence: TGTGCCAGCAGTGACCGGACAGGGTTGAGTGAAGCTTTCTTT.

This sequence joins TRBV2 and TRBJ1-1, with D tentatively TRBD1 (6 bases). The CDR3 length is 15 residues. In germline, CDR1 is SNHLY, CDR2 FYNNEI. V lost 3 bases and J 0 bases, leaving 11 bases between the germline ends. The CDR3 nucleotides read TGTGCCAGCAGTGAGAGGGGGACAATGAACACTGAAGCTTTCTTT. This codes for CASSERGTMNTEAFF.

This clone was seen more than once but under ten times. This chain uses TRBV25-1 with TRBJ2-5; D perhaps matches TRBD2 (5 bases). Germline-derived CDR1 and CDR2 are MGHDK and SYGVNS. Between the trimmed V and J ends, which lost 4 bases and 0 bases, there was a span of 12 bases. The length of the CDR3 is 15 residues. CDR3 sequence (DNA): TGTGCCAGCAGTGGCCTAGCAGGTTACCAAGAGACCCAGTACTTC. Its translation is CASSGLAGYQETQYF.

This clone was seen a handful of times. This chain joins TRBV11-1 and TRBJ1-1; D remains ambiguous. V dropped 5 bases and J dropped 3 bases, with 7 bases sitting between them. The germline CDR1 and CDR2 sequences are SGHAT and FQDESV (reference sequence). The CDR3 is made up of 12 amino acids. DNA of the CDR3: TGTGCCAGCAGCGGCCGTTACACTGAAGCTTTCTTT. Residues: CASSGRYTEAFF.

The gene calls are TRBV29-1 and TRBJ1-2; 10 bases fit TRBD1. This CDR3 spans 15 amino acids. The germline V gene encodes CDR1 SQVTM and CDR2 ANQGSEA. Germline trimming cut 5 bases from V and 2 bases from J; bases unmatched to any gene: 8. The CDR3 region is CSVYLGTGVNYGYTF. CDR3 bases: TGCAGCGTTTACCTGGGGACAGGGGTGAACTATGGCTACACCTTC.

The chain joins TRBV6-1 to TRBJ2-1; D possibly corresponds to TRBD2 (5 bases). Looked up from germline, CDR1 is MNHNS and CDR2 is SASEGT. With 0 bases removed from V and 10 bases from J, the gap between germline ends came to 7 bases. The CDR3 is made up of 12 amino acids. The CDR3 sequence is CASSEAREEQFF. CDR3 nucleotide sequence: TGTGCCAGCAGTGAAGCGAGGGAGGAGCAGTTCTTC.

This clone was counted between two and nine times. The chain has TRBV30 and TRBJ2-1, with 12 bases lining up with TRBD2. CDR3 size: 14 residues. Per germline, CDR1 GTSNPN and CDR2 SVGIG (reference sequence). Trimming took 1 base from V and 9 from J; bases not matched to a gene: 4. CDR3 region: CAWSGTSGMFEQFF. CDR3 sequence (DNA): TGTGCCTGGAGTGGGACTAGCGGGATGTTTGAGCAGTTCTTC.

This clone was found many times. V and J are TRBV7-2 and TRBJ2-7; TRBD2 matches at 15 bases. The CDR3 contains 14 residues. After removal of 5 bases from V and 11 bases from J, the junction contained 7 bases not matched to a gene. Germline V gene lookup returns CDR1 SGHTA and CDR2 FQGNSA. The CDR3 sequence is CASSARTSGGAKYF. The CDR3 DNA is TGTGCCAGCAGCGCCCGGACTAGCGGGGGGGCCAAGTACTTC.

V gene TRBV18 combines with J gene TRBJ2-2, with 8 bases fitting TRBD2. V lost 4 bases to trimming and J lost 3 bases; unmatched junction nucleotides: 7. Germline CDR1 reads KGHSH; CDR2 reads LQKENI. The CDR3 covers 16 residues. This CDR3 reads CASSRRTGGDTGELFF. For the CDR3, the DNA is TGTGCCAGCTCACGTCGGACGGGAGGGGACACCGGGGAGCTGTTTTTT.

The rearrangement links TRBV6-2 or TRBV6-3 to TRBJ2-7; 12 bases map to TRBD2. The length of the CDR3 is 16 residues. J lost 5 bases, V lost 6 bases, and 11 bases had no gene match. Looked up from germline, CDR1 is MNHEY and CDR2 is SVGEGT. CDR3 nucleotide sequence: TGTGCCAGCAGCTATATTCTAGCGGGAGGGCCTCACGAGCAGTACTTC. Translation: CASSYILAGGPHEQYF.

The chain links TRBV19 to TRBJ1-1; D ambiguous. The CDR3 spans 12 residues. Between the trimmed V and J ends, which lost 6 bases and 0 bases, there was a span of 5 bases. Germline V gives CDR1 LNHDA, CDR2 SQIVND (reference sequence). The CDR3 DNA reads as TGTGCCAGTAGAGAGATGAACACTGAAGCTTTCTTT. Translated: CASREMNTEAFF. Combining the CDR3 with reference TRBV19 and TRBJ1-1 gives the whole variable domain DGGITQSPKYLFRKEGQNVTLSCEQNLNHDAMYWYRQDPGQGLRLIYYSQIVNDFQKGDIAEGYSVSREKKESFPLTVTSAQKNPTAFYLCASREMNTEAFFGQGTRLTVV.

The chain recombines TRBV15 with TRBJ1-2; TRBD1 matches at 10 bases. Germline V gene sequence: CDR1 LNHNV, CDR2 YYDKDF (reference sequence). CDR3 length: 16 residues. V was clipped by 3 bases and J by 8 bases; unmatched bases: 12. The CDR3 sequence: CATSSIERQGARGYTF. In nucleotides, the CDR3 is TGTGCCACCAGCAGTATAGAAAGACAGGGGGCGAGGGGCTACACCTTC.

CDR3 nucleotide sequence: TGTGCCAGCACCGGAACGCCGGGACAGGGAAACACTGAAGCTTTCTTT. This translates into CASTGTPGQGNTEAFF. V is TRBV27 and J is TRBJ1-1; 9 nucleotides agree with TRBD1. This CDR3 region has 16 residues. Trimming removed 7 bases from V and 2 bases from J; junction bases left unmatched: 11. In germline, CDR1 is MNHEY, CDR2 SMNVEV (reference sequence).

This clone was seen a few times. The chain has TRBV10-1 and TRBJ2-2; D remains ambiguous. Germline V gene lookup returns CDR1 WNHNN and CDR2 SYGVQD (reference sequence). The CDR3 consists of 14 residues. V was pared by 0 bases and J by 7 bases, with 9 bases between. CDR3 DNA: TGCGCCAGCAGTGAGTCGAACCAGATCGGGGAGCTGTTTTTT. This sequence encodes CASSESNQIGELFF.

The chain employs TRBV9 and TRBJ2-2, with TRBD1 identical over 8 bases. The length of the CDR3 is 15 residues. CDR1 is SGDLS and CDR2 is YYNGEE in the germline V gene. V gave up 3 bases and J gave up 4 bases; unmatched junction bases: 5. CDR3 sequence reads: CASSARQGSTGELFF. CDR3 coding DNA: TGTGCCAGCAGCGCTAGACAGGGGTCCACCGGGGAGCTGTTTTTT.

The rearrangement joins TRBV3-1 (or the pseudogene TRBV3-2) to TRBJ1-2; D remains unclear. The CDR3 loop spans 14 amino acids. V lost 1 base and J 1 base, leaving 7 bases between the germline ends. The V gene's germline CDR1 is LGHDT and CDR2 YNNKEL (reference sequence). The CDR3 sequence is CASSQGAGNYGYTF. CDR3 bases: TGTGCCAGCAGCCAAGGGGCGGGTAACTATGGCTACACCTTC.

The gene calls are TRBV7-3 and TRBJ1-2; 9 bases are shared with TRBD1. The CDR3 runs to 15 residues. CDR1 SGHTA and CDR2 FQGTGA come from the germline V gene. Unmatched junction bases numbered 8, after V lost 5 bases and J lost 4 bases. The CDR3 region is CASSPQGTGPYGYTF. As DNA, the CDR3 is TGTGCCAGCAGCCCCCAGGGGACAGGGCCCTATGGCTACACCTTC.

This clone has just a few counts. The chain joins TRBV3-1 (or the pseudogene TRBV3-2) to TRBJ1-2; 12 positions match TRBD1. CDR3 length equals 15 residues. V shed 3 bases, J shed 8 bases, and the junction held 7 bases outside the gene matches. Germline assignment: CDR1 LGHDT and CDR2 YNNKEL (reference sequence). CDR3 sequence (DNA): TGTGCCAGCAGCCATGCGGGACAGGGGGCTAGAGGCTACACCTTC. Translating gives CASSHAGQGARGYTF.

V and J are TRBV27 and TRBJ2-2, with D unresolved. There are 12 residues in the CDR3. V was trimmed by 2 bases and J by 6 bases, leaving 4 bases between them. The V gene's germline CDR1 is MNHEY and CDR2 SMNVEV (reference sequence). This chain's CDR3 is CASSLRSGELFF. DNA of the CDR3: TGTGCCAGCAGTTTACGTTCCGGGGAGCTGTTTTTT.

The V call is TRBV19, the J call TRBJ2-7; TRBD1 matches 7 bases. The CDR3 runs to 15 residues. Germline CDR1 is LNHDA and CDR2 is SQIVND (reference sequence). J was trimmed by 1 base and V by 3 bases; bases with no gene match: 6. The CDR3 here is CASSMGRGRSYEQYF. The CDR3 DNA follows: TGTGCCAGTAGTATGGGCAGGGGGAGATCCTACGAGCAGTACTTC.

This clone was observed a handful of times. This chain joins TRBV10-1 and TRBJ2-2; TRBD1 might be the D (5 bases). The length of the CDR3 is 15 residues. Germline V CDR1 and CDR2: WNHNN, SYGVQD (reference sequence). Trimming stripped 0 bases from V and 5 bases from J, with 10 bases between. In nucleotides, the CDR3 is TGCGCCAGCAGTGAGTCTGGGGCCTCGACCGGGGAGCTGTTTTTT. This gives the protein CASSESGASTGELFF.

The chain is built from TRBV5-6 and TRBJ2-7; 8 positions match TRBD1. In germline, CDR1 is SGHDT, CDR2 YYEEEE. The CDR3 is 14 residues long. Trimming at V came to 2 bases and at J to 3 bases, leaving 4 bases not matched to a gene. The CDR3 region is CASSFGTGIYEQYF. CDR3 DNA: TGTGCCAGCAGCTTCGGGACAGGCATCTACGAGCAGTACTTC. Looking up the rest from reference TRBV5-6 and TRBJ2-7 gives the full variable domain: DAGVTQSPTHLIKTRGQQVTLRCSPKSGHDTVSWYQQALGQGPQFIFQYYEEEERQRGNFPDRFSGHQFPNYSSELNVNALLLGDSALYLCASSFGTGIYEQYFGPGTRLTVT.

There are a few counts of this clone. The CDR3: CASSGTGDFGYGYTF. Written as DNA, the CDR3 is TGTGCCAGTTCCGGGACAGGGGACTTTGGATATGGCTACACCTTC. The J gene is TRBJ1-2, the V gene TRBV25-1, with 10 bases fitting TRBD1. The J segment lost 5 bases and the V segment lost 9 bases, leaving 12 bases of the junction unmatched. There are 15 residues in the CDR3. CDR1 and CDR2 (germline): MGHDK, SYGVNS.

V is TRBV25-1 and J is TRBJ2-5; D may be TRBD1 (5 bases). V was shortened by 5 bases and J by 2 bases, with 9 bases between the two germline ends. The CDR3 is made up of 13 amino acids. Germline values: CDR1 MGHDK, CDR2 SYGVNS. This CDR3 is CASSPQGQETQYF. CDR3 nucleotides: TGTGCCAGCAGTCCCCAGGGACAAGAGACCCAGTACTTC. Drawing the rest from reference TRBV25-1 and TRBJ2-5, the complete variable domain is EADIYQTPRYLVIGTGKKITLECSQTMGHDKMYWYQQDPGMELHLIHYSYGVNSTEKGDLSSESTVSRIRTEHFPLTLESARPSHTSQYLCASSPQGQETQYFGPGTRLLVL.

The chain employs TRBV10-3 and TRBJ2-7; 8 nucleotides align to TRBD1. The CDR3 sequence is 13 residues long. The V gene end was trimmed by 6 bases and the J gene end by 2 bases; junction bases not matched to a gene: 3. Per germline, CDR1 ENHRY and CDR2 SYGVKD. The CDR3 is CAIRPTGAYEQYF. The CDR3 DNA reads as TGTGCCATCAGGCCGACAGGGGCCTACGAGCAGTACTTC.

V usage is TRBV4-2 and J usage is TRBJ1-6; D remains ambiguous. The CDR3 is 17 amino acids. The germline V and J ends were trimmed by 4 bases and 10 bases, with 23 bases remaining between them. CDR1 is LGHNA and CDR2 is YNFKEQ in the germline V gene. CDR3 DNA sequence: TGTGCCAGCAGCCTAACCAGTACCGGGATCAAGGGATCACCCCTCCACTTT. Translated: CASSLTSTGIKGSPLHF.

The rearrangement joins TRBV10-3 to TRBJ2-1; 7 bases line up with TRBD1. CDR1 is ENHRY, CDR2 SYGVKD, per germline. Unmatched junction bases numbered 11, after V lost 7 bases and J lost 5 bases. There are 15 residues in the CDR3. The DNA of the CDR3 is TGTGCCATCACCACAGGGGCCCTAGGAGACAATGAGCAGTTCTTC. Translating gives CAITTGALGDNEQFF.